One and the same sample provided the 27 T cell receptor beta chains below, sequenced in a study of neoadjuvant anti-PD-1 for oral cavity cancer. The data were produced by immunoSEQ multiplex PCR, yet TCRdb's version contains in-frame clones alone and is incomplete. The sample has over 10,000 clones, more than 60% seen once. This specimen was PBMCs, taken before nivolumab (anti-PD-1) treatment. The receptor source for this set is a person between 35 and 79 years old with oral cavity squamous cell carcinoma.

The chain joins TRBV18 to TRBJ1-1; D gene unclear. Germline V gene lookup returns CDR1 KGHSH and CDR2 LQKENI. V was cut by 6 bases and J by 1 base, with 12 bases left in between. This CDR3 contains 14 residues. The CDR3 nucleotides are TGTGCCAGCTCTGGGGTCCCGGGGAACACTGAAGCTTTCTTT. Translated: CASSGVPGNTEAFF.

The J gene is TRBJ1-2, the V gene TRBV5-8; D is uncertain. This CDR3 comprises 14 residues. CDR1 and CDR2 (germline): SGHTS, YDEGEE. The V end lost 4 bases, the J end lost 8 bases, and 18 bases lay between the germline ends. The CDR3 loop is CASSIRPAISGYTF. Written as DNA, the CDR3 is TGTGCCAGCAGCATCCGCCCGGCCATTTCAGGCTACACCTTC.

V gene TRBV5-6 combines with J gene TRBJ1-2; D gene unclear. The CDR3 length is 12 residues. Germline assignment: CDR1 SGHDT and CDR2 YYEEEE. The V end lost 7 bases, the J end lost 1 base, and 8 bases lay between the germline ends. The CDR3 loop is CASGSINYGYTF. The CDR3 DNA sequence: TGTGCCAGCGGGAGTATTAACTATGGCTACACCTTC.

This chain links TRBV5-4 with TRBJ2-7, with TRBD2 identical over 7 bases. Trimming took 0 bases from V and 3 from J; bases not matched to a gene: 6. The germline V gene has CDR1 SGHNT and CDR2 YYREEE (reference sequence). The CDR3 has 15 amino acids. This chain's CDR3 is CASSLAAGLVYEQYF. CDR3 bases: TGTGCCAGCAGCTTGGCCGCAGGACTAGTCTACGAGCAGTACTTC.

V gene TRBV6-5 combines with J gene TRBJ2-1; 12 nucleotides line up with TRBD2. Germline V gene sequence: CDR1 MNHEY, CDR2 SVGAGI. Unmatched junction bases numbered 5, after V lost 5 bases and J lost 6 bases. The CDR3 sequence is 15 residues long. CDR3 protein: CASSPSGRALNEQFF. Written as DNA, the CDR3 is TGTGCCAGCAGTCCTAGCGGGAGGGCCCTCAATGAGCAGTTCTTC.

The rearrangement uses TRBV30 and TRBJ1-5; TRBD1 agrees at 7 bases. This CDR3 comprises 14 residues. Per the germline V gene, CDR1 is GTSNPN and CDR2 is SVGIG (reference sequence). V lost 3 bases and J lost 3; bases outside the gene matches: 5. CDR3 protein: CAWSTGALNQPQHF. The DNA for the CDR3 is TGTGCCTGGAGCACAGGGGCCCTCAATCAGCCCCAGCATTTT.

The rearrangement uses TRBV2 and TRBJ2-1; TRBD1 matches 7 bases. V was clipped by 9 bases and J by 9 bases; unmatched bases: 14. The CDR3 is 14 residues long. Per the germline V gene, CDR1 is SNHLY and CDR2 is FYNNEI. The CDR3 coding sequence is TGTGCCAGTCGCCGAGACAGGGCAACGGGTGAGCAGTTCTTC. This sequence encodes CASRRDRATGEQFF.

This clone was observed a single time. V usage is TRBV2 and J usage is TRBJ1-2; D not certain. The germline gives CDR1 SNHLY, CDR2 FYNNEI. The CDR3 extends over 12 amino acids. Trimming removed 4 bases at V and 5 bases at J, with 8 bases between. The CDR3 DNA sequence: TGTGCCAGCAGTGGGGTGGGGTATGGCTACACCTTC. As protein: CASSGVGYGYTF.

The chain carries TRBV7-8 and TRBJ2-3, with 8 bases that match TRBD1. The CDR3 is 17 amino acids. Germline values: CDR1 SGHVS, CDR2 FQNEAQ. With V trimmed by 3 bases and J by 2 bases, 10 bases remained unmatched. In DNA, the CDR3 is TGTGCCAGCAGCTTGGGGAAACAGGGGGTCGTCACAGATACGCAGTATTTT. Translation gives CASSLGKQGVVTDTQYF.

The V call is TRBV5-6, the J call TRBJ1-2; D is unclear. Germline assignment: CDR1 SGHDT and CDR2 YYEEEE. This CDR3 contains 11 residues. V was clipped by 4 bases and J by 8 bases, with 9 bases between them. CDR3 in amino acids: CASSGDEGYTF. The CDR3 DNA follows: TGTGCCAGCAGCGGCGACGAGGGCTACACCTTC.

The chain employs TRBV25-1 and TRBJ2-1, with a weak D call TRBD1 (6 bases). Germline V gene sequence: CDR1 MGHDK, CDR2 SYGVNS. This CDR3 is 16 amino acids long. V lost 3 bases and J 0 bases, leaving 12 bases between the germline ends. CDR3 sequence reads: CASSDVFRGSYNEQFF. The CDR3 DNA reads TGTGCCAGCAGTGACGTCTTCAGGGGCTCCTACAATGAGCAGTTCTTC. The entire variable domain, with the rest obtained from reference TRBV25-1 and TRBJ2-1, is as follows: EADIYQTPRYLVIGTGKKITLECSQTMGHDKMYWYQQDPGMELHLIHYSYGVNSTEKGDLSSESTVSRIRTEHFPLTLESARPSHTSQYLCASSDVFRGSYNEQFFGPGTRLTVL.

This chain links TRBV19 with TRBJ1-4; tentative D call: TRBD1 (6 bases). Germline CDR1 is LNHDA and CDR2 is SQIVND (reference sequence). Trimming took 8 bases from V and 12 from J, leaving 22 bases between them. This CDR3 region has 14 residues. The CDR3 region has the DNA TGTGCCAGTGCTGTTGGGGGCTCCGGAAGTGAACTGTTTTTT. It encodes CASAVGGSGSELFF.

The V and J genes are TRBV19 and TRBJ1-6; TRBD1 is a possible D gene (5 bases). From germline, CDR1 is LNHDA and CDR2 SQIVND (reference sequence). V was clipped by 7 bases and J by 2 bases, with 12 bases between them. This CDR3 has 15 residues. The CDR3 sequence: CASTGLRTYNSPLHF. CDR3 DNA: TGTGCCAGTACGGGACTCAGGACCTATAATTCACCCCTCCACTTT.

This chain connects TRBV28 to TRBJ1-5; TRBD1 is a possible D gene (5 bases). The CDR3 has 15 residues. Germline V gene sequence: CDR1 MDHEN, CDR2 SYDVKM. Trimming stripped 4 bases from V and 3 bases from J, with 13 bases between. The CDR3 region has the DNA TGTGCCAGCAGTTCCGGCGGGGGACCCAATCAGCCCCAGCATTTT. Encoded protein: CASSSGGGPNQPQHF.

The chain links TRBV5-1 to TRBJ2-1; no reliable D call. The germline V and J ends were trimmed by 2 bases and 2 bases, with 8 bases remaining between them. The CDR3 contains 14 residues. Per the germline V gene, CDR1 is SGHRS and CDR2 is YFSETQ. The CDR3 sequence is CASSFLSPYNEQFF. The CDR3 bases are TGCGCCAGCAGCTTCCTTAGCCCCTACAATGAGCAGTTCTTC.

V and J are TRBV7-9 and TRBJ2-6, with unresolved D. Germline CDR1 SEHNR, CDR2 FQNEAQ (reference sequence). With 1 base removed from V and 2 bases from J, the gap between germline ends came to 6 bases. This CDR3 region has 15 residues. The CDR3 DNA reads as TGTGCCAGCAGCTTAGGTGGAGCTGGGGCCAACGTCCTGACTTTC. Encoded protein: CASSLGGAGANVLTF.

This clone has just one count. The genes are TRBV6-6 and TRBJ2-7; TRBD1 matches 8 bases. The length of the CDR3 is 16 residues. Germline lookup yields CDR1 MNHNY and CDR2 SVGAGI (reference sequence). Germline trimming cut 0 bases from V and 3 bases from J; bases unmatched to any gene: 7. CDR3 sequence: CASSYSLGQGFYEQYF. CDR3 DNA sequence: TGTGCCAGCAGTTACTCACTCGGACAGGGATTCTACGAGCAGTACTTC.

V is TRBV25-1 and J is TRBJ1-4, with D possibly being TRBD1 (5 bases). V lost 6 bases to trimming and J lost 11 bases, with 19 bases between them. Germline CDR1 MGHDK, CDR2 SYGVNS. This CDR3 comprises 14 residues. The CDR3 DNA follows: TGTGCCAGCAGGCGGGACTCCTCTCCTGGCAAACTGTTTTTT. Protein: CASRRDSSPGKLFF. Full variable domain (missing parts from reference TRBV25-1 and TRBJ1-4): EADIYQTPRYLVIGTGKKITLECSQTMGHDKMYWYQQDPGMELHLIHYSYGVNSTEKGDLSSESTVSRIRTEHFPLTLESARPSHTSQYLCASRRDSSPGKLFFGSGTQLSVL.

The rearrangement joins TRBV19 to TRBJ1-1; possible D gene TRBD1, 5 bases. The CDR3 runs to 13 residues. Between the trimmed V and J ends, which lost 5 bases and 2 bases, there was a span of 9 bases. From germline, CDR1 is LNHDA and CDR2 SQIVND (reference sequence). The CDR3: CASSARDNTEAFF. CDR3 DNA sequence: TGTGCCAGTAGTGCCCGGGACAACACTGAAGCTTTCTTT.

The chain couples TRBV2 to TRBJ2-2, with a tentative D call TRBD1 (6 bases). This CDR3 region has 13 residues. Germline loops: CDR1 SNHLY, CDR2 FYNNEI. Trimming removed 6 bases at V and 4 bases at J, with 9 bases between. The CDR3 bases are TGTGCCAGCAGGGCAGGGGTCACCGGGGAGCTGTTTTTT. Amino acids: CASRAGVTGELFF.

This clone was seen a few times. Germline is not matched at one junction end, which may reflect a read error. CDR3 residues: CASSPSAGNTGELFF. The CDR3, as DNA: TGTGCTAGCAGCCCCAGCGCTGGGAACACCGGGGAGCTGTTTTTT. V and J are TRBV7-7 and TRBJ2-2; D uncertain. In germline, CDR1 is SSHAT, CDR2 FNYEAQ (reference sequence). The CDR3 is 15 residues long.

This clone was seen more than once but under ten times. A junction boundary mismatches the germline segment, possibly from a read error. The CDR3 DNA reads as TGTGCTAGCAGCCGTGTAGCGGGAGGGGGAGATGAGCAGTTCTTC. Amino acid sequence: CASSRVAGGGDEQFF. The chain couples TRBV7-7 to TRBJ2-1; TRBD2 matches 11 bases. Germline lookup yields CDR1 SSHAT and CDR2 FNYEAQ (reference sequence). The CDR3 has 15 amino acids. Based on the CDR3 plus reference TRBV7-7 and TRBJ2-1, the full variable domain is GAGVSQSPRYKVTKRGQDVTLRCDPISSHATLYWYQQALGQGPEFLTYFNYEAQPDKSGLPSDRFSAERPEGSISTLTIQRTEQRDSAMYRCASSRVAGGGDEQFFGPGTRLTVL.

The chain couples TRBV15 to TRBJ2-7, with 8 bases lining up with TRBD2. CDR1 and CDR2 (germline): LNHNV, YYDKDF (reference sequence). This CDR3 has 14 residues. V lost 0 bases and J lost 6; bases outside the gene matches: 4. The CDR3 nucleotides are TGTGCCACCAGCAGAGATTGGACTAGCAGCGAGCAGTACTTC. Amino acids: CATSRDWTSSEQYF.

The chain combines TRBV19 with TRBJ2-1, with 10 bases lining up with TRBD2. The length of the CDR3 is 13 residues. J gave up 9 bases and V 7 bases, and 6 bases lay outside the gene matches. Germline V gene data show CDR1 as LNHDA and CDR2 as SQIVND (reference sequence). The CDR3 nucleotides are TGTGCCAGTAAGCTAGCGGGAGCAATTGAGCAGTTCTTC. Translating it yields CASKLAGAIEQFF.

There are a few counts of this clone. V usage is TRBV5-6 and J usage is TRBJ1-6; D gene uncertain. Germline V gene sequence: CDR1 SGHDT, CDR2 YYEEEE. CDR3 size: 14 residues. V was pared by 0 bases and J by 7 bases, with 8 bases between. The CDR3 reads CASSLGQPNSPLHF. Written as DNA, the CDR3 is TGTGCCAGCAGCTTGGGTCAGCCGAATTCACCCCTCCACTTT.

This chain's CDR3 is CASSLGLAGGHIQYF. The DNA of the CDR3 is TGTGCCAGCAGCTTGGGACTAGCGGGGGGGCACATTCAGTACTTC. The gene calls are TRBV7-2 and TRBJ2-4, with 16 bases aligning to TRBD2. After removal of 3 bases from V and 8 bases from J, the junction contained 1 base not matched to a gene. The CDR3 has 15 residues. CDR1 and CDR2 (germline): SGHTA, FQGNSA.

This clone was observed a handful of times. The chain carries TRBV14 and TRBJ1-1, with 7 nucleotides matching TRBD1. Germline V CDR1 and CDR2: SGHDN, FVKESK. The J segment lost 2 bases and the V segment lost 1 base, leaving 4 bases of the junction unmatched. CDR3 length: 15 residues. DNA of the CDR3: TGTGCCAGCAGCCAAGCAGGGGGTTTTAACACTGAAGCTTTCTTT. Translated, it gives CASSQAGGFNTEAFF.